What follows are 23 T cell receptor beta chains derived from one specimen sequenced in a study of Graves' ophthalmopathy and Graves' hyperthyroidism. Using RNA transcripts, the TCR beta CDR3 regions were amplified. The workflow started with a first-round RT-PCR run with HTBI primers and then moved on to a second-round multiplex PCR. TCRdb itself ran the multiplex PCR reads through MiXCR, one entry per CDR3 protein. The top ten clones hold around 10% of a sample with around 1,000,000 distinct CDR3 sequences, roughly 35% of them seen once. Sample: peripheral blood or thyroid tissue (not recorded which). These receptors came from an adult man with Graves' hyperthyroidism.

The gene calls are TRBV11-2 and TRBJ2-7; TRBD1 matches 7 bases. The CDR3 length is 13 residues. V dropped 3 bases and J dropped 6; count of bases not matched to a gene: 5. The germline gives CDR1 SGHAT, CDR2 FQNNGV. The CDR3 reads CASSFKGGGEQYF. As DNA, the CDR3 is TGTGCCAGCAGCTTTAAAGGGGGCGGCGAGCAGTACTTC.

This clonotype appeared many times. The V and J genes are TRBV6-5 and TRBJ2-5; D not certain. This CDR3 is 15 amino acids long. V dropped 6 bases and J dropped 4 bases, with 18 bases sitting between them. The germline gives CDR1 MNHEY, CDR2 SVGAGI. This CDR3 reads CASSDIRPRGETQYF. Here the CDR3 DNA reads TGTGCCAGCAGCGATATCCGGCCTCGCGGAGAGACCCAGTACTTC.

The CDR3 nucleotides read TGTGCCAGTAGTATTTTGGACAGCCCAGAGCCCCAGCATTTT. This gives the protein CASSILDSPEPQHF. The chain has TRBV19 and TRBJ1-5; tentatively, D is TRBD1 (6 bases). Trimming cost V 3 bases and J 8 bases, with 14 bases left between them. The CDR3 has 14 residues. Germline V gene data show CDR1 as LNHDA and CDR2 as SQIVND (reference sequence).

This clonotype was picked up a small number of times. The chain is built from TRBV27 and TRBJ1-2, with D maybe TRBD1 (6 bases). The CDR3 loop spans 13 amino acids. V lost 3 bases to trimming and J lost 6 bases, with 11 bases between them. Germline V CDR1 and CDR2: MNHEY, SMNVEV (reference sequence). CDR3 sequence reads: CASSFQGLDGYTF. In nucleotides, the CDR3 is TGTGCCAGCAGTTTCCAGGGGCTGGATGGCTACACCTTC.

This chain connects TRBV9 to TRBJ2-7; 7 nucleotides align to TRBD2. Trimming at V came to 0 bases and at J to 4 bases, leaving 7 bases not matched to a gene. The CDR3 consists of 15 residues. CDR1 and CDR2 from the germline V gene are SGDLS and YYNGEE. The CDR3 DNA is TGTGCCAGCAGCGTAGAGGGGCAGGGAGGGTACGAGCAGTACTTC. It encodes CASSVEGQGGYEQYF. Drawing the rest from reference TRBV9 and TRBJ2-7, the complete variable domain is DSGVTQTPKHLITATGQRVTLRCSPRSGDLSVYWYQQSLDQGLQFLIQYYNGEERAKGNILERFSAQQFPDLHSELNLSSLELGDSALYFCASSVEGQGGYEQYFGPGTRLTVT.

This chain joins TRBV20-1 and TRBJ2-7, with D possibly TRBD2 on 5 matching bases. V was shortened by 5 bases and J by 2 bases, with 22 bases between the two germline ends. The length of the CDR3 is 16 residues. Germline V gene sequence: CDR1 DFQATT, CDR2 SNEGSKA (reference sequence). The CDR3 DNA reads TGCAGTGCTCCTCCCATTCGGGGTCTTACCACCTACGAGCAGTACTTC. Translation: CSAPPIRGLTTYEQYF.

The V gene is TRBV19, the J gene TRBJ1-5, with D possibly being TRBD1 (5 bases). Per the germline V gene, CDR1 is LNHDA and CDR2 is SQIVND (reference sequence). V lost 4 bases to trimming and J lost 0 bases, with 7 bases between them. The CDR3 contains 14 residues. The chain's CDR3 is CASSNRYSNQPQHF. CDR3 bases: TGTGCCAGTAGTAACAGGTATAGCAATCAGCCCCAGCATTTT.

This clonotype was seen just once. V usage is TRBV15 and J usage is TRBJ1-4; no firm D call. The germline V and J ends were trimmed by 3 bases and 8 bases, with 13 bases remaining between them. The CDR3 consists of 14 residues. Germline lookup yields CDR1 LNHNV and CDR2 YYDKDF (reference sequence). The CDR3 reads CATSSGLAVEKLFF. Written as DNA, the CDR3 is TGTGCCACCAGCAGCGGCTTGGCGGTGGAAAAACTGTTTTTT.

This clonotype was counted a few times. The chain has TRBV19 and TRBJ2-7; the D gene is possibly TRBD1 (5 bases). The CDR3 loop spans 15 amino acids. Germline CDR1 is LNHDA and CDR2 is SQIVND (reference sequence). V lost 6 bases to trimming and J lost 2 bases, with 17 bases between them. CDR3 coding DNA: TGTGCCAGTAGCTATCGGCAGGGTGGAACCTACGAGCAGTACTTC. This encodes CASSYRQGGTYEQYF.

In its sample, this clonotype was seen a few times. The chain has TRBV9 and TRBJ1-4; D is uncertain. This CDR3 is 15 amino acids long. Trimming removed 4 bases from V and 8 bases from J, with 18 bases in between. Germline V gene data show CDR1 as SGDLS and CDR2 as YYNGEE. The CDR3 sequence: CASSTPAPAPEKLFF. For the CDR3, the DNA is TGTGCCAGCAGCACCCCGGCCCCTGCTCCGGAAAAACTGTTTTTT.

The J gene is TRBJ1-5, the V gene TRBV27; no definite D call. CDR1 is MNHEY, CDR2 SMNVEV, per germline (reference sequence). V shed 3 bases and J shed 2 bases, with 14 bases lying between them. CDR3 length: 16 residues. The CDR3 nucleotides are TGTGCCAGCAGTTTCGCACTGCCGGGCGGCAATCAGCCCCAGCATTTT. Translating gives CASSFALPGGNQPQHF.

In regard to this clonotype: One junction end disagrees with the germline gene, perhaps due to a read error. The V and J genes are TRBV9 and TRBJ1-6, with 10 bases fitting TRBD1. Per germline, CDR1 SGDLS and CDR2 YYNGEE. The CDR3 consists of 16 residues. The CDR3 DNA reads TGTGCCGGCAGCGTTACCGACAGGGGGCTTAATTCACCCCTCCACTTT. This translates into CAGSVTDRGLNSPLHF.

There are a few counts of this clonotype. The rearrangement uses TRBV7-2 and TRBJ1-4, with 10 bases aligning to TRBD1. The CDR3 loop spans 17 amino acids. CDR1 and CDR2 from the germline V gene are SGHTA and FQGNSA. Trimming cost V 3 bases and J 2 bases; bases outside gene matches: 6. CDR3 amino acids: CASSLGQGMGTNEKLFF. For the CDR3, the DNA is TGTGCCAGCAGCTTGGGACAGGGGATGGGCACTAATGAAAAACTGTTTTTT.

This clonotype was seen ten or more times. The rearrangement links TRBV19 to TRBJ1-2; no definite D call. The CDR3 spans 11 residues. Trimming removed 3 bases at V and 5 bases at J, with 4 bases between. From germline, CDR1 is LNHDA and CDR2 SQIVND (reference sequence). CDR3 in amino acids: CASSIGYGYTF. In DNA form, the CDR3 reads TGTGCCAGTAGTATCGGTTATGGCTACACCTTC.

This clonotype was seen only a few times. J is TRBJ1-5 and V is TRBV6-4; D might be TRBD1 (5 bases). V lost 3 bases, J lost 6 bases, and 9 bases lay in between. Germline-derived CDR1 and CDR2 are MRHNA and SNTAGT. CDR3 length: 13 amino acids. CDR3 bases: TGTGCCAGCAGTGAGGGGGGTTCTCAGCCCCAGCATTTT. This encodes CASSEGGSQPQHF.

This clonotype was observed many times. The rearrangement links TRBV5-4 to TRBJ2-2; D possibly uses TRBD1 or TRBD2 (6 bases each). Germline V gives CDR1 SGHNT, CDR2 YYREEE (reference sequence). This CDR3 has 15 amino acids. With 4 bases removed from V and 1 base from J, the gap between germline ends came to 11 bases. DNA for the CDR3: TGTGCCAGCAGCCCCCGGGGGCTGAACACCGGGGAGCTGTTTTTT. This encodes CASSPRGLNTGELFF.

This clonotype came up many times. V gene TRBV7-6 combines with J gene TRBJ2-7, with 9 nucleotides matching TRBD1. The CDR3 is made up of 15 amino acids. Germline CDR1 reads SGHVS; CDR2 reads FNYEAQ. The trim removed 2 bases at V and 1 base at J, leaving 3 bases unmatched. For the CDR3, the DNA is TGTGCCAGCAGCTTAACAGGGGGCCGGTCCTACGAGCAGTACTTC. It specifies CASSLTGGRSYEQYF.

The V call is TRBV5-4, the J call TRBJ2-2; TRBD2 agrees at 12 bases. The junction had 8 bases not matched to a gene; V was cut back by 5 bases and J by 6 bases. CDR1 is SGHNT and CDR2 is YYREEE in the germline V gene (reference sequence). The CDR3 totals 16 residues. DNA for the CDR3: TGTGCCAGCAGGAAGACTAGCGGGAGTGAGGCCGGGGAGCTGTTTTTT. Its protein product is CASRKTSGSEAGELFF.

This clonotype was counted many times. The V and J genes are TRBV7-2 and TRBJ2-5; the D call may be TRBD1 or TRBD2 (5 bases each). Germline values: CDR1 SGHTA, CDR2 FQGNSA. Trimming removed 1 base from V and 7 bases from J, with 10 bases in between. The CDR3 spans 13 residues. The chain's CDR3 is CASSLDVGGTQYF. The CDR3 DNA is TGTGCCAGCAGCTTAGACGTTGGGGGGACCCAGTACTTC.

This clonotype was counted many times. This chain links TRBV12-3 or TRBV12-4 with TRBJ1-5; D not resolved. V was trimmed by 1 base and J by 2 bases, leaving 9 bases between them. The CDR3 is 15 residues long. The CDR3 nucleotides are TGTGCCAGCAGTTTAGGGGCGATGGGCAATCAGCCCCAGCATTTT. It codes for CASSLGAMGNQPQHF.

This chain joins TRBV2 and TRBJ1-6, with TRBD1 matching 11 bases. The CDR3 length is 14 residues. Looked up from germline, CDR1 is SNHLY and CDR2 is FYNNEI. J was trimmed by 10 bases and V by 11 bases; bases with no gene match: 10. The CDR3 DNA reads TGTGCCGGCCACGCCGGGACAGGGGGGTCACCCCTCCACTTT. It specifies CAGHAGTGGSPLHF.

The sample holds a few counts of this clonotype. This chain's CDR3 is CASRMTASYEQYF. DNA of the CDR3: TGTGCCAGCCGGATGACGGCCTCCTACGAGCAGTACTTC. The rearrangement joins TRBV6-5 to TRBJ2-7; no clear D gene. CDR3 length: 13 residues. The V end was cut by 8 bases, the J end by 0 bases, with 11 bases between. The germline V gene has CDR1 MNHEY and CDR2 SVGAGI.

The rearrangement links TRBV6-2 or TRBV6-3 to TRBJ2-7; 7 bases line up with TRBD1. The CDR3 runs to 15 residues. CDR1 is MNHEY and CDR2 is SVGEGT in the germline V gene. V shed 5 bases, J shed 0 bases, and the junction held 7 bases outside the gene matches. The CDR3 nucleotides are TGTGCCAGCAGTCAAAACCGGGACAGCTCCTACGAGCAGTACTTC. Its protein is CASSQNRDSSYEQYF.